This TCR beta chain was recovered during a study of blood T cell repertoires in COVID-19. Study overall: The samples span acute and convalescent COVID-19 from the United States, Italy and Spain.

This clone has a handful of counts. Participant ages covered about 18 to 95 years across 25 or so US areas. The CDR3 contains 14 residues. Germline lookup yields CDR1 SNHLY and CDR2 FYNNEI. Trimming removed 3 bases at V and 7 bases at J, with 12 bases between. Produced via immunoSEQ multiplex PCR; TCRdb's table is partial and in-frame only. The table has around 250,000 clones, roughly four fifths seen once; the top ten hold under 5%. The source of this sequence is a man aged 30 to 45 with acute COVID-19. The chain combines TRBV2 with TRBJ1-4; maybe TRBD1 (5 bases). The sample consisted of PBMCs or T cells enriched from blood (not recorded which). The CDR3 bases are TGTGCCAGCAGTGAGGGGGAGGGCCGTGAAAAACTGTTTTTT. It codes for CASSEGEGREKLFF.